This T cell receptor (beta chain) originates from a study of T cell responses to AZD1222 COVID-19 vaccine. Study context: Second-dose schedules of about 4 or about 12 weeks were combined.

Details on this clone: Its matching antigen is unknown.

Study-wide results and limits: With dominance at 160-218 and 743-854, vaccine-associated CD4 TCRs spanned spike. Increases in Spike-specific TCR breadth and depth were seen after two AZD1222 doses.

Measured with immunoSEQ multiplex PCR; TCRdb has only the in-frame clones, and not every one. This sample has roughly 130,000 clones, with 80% to 90% found just once. The source material was peripheral blood, sampled on day 0 of AZD1222 vaccination. The sequence was obtained from an adult in good health.

CDR3 DNA: TGCGCCAGCAGCAAGGACAGTGGGCCAACCTCTGGGGCCAACGTCCTGACTTTC. Translation: CASSKDSGPTSGANVLTF. The chain uses TRBV5-1 and TRBJ2-6; possible D gene TRBD1, 6 bases. In germline, CDR1 is SGHRS, CDR2 YFSETQ. V was cut by 4 bases and J by 0 bases, with 17 bases left in between. The CDR3 spans 18 residues.